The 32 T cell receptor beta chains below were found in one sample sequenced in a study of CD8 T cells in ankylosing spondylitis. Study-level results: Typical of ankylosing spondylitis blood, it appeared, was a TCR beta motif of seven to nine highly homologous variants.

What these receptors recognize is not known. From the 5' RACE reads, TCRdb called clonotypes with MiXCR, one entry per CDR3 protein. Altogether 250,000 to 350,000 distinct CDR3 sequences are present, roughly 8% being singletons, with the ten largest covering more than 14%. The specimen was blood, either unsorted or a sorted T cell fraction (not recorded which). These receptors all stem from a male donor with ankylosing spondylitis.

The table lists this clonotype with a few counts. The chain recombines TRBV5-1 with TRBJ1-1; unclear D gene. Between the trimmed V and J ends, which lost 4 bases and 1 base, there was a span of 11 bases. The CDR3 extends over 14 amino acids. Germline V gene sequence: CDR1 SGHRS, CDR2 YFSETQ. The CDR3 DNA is TGCGCCAGCAGCCCCGGCGGGCAGAACACTGAAGCTTTCTTT. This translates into CASSPGGQNTEAFF.

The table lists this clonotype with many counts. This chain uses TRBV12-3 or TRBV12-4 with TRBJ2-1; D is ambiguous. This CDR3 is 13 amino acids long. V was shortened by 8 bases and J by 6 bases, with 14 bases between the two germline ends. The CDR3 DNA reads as TGTGCCAGCCAGCTCTCTCTCGTCAATGAGCAGTTCTTC. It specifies CASQLSLVNEQFF.

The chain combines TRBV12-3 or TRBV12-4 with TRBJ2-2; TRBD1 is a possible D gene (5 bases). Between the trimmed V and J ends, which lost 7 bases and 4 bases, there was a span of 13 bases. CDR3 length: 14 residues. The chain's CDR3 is CASNSRRVTGELFF. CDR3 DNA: TGTGCCAGCAATTCTCGCAGGGTCACCGGGGAGCTGTTTTTT.

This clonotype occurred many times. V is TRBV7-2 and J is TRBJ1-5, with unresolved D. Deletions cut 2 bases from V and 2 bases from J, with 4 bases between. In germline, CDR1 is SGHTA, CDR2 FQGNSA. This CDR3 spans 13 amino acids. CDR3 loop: CASSLRRNQPQHF. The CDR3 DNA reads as TGTGCCAGCAGCTTAAGGCGCAATCAGCCCCAGCATTTT. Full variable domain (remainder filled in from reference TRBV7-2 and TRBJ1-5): GAGVSQSPSNKVTEKGKDVELRCDPISGHTALYWYRQSLGQGLEFLIYFQGNSAPDKSGLPSDRFSAERTGGSVSTLTIQRTQQEDSAVYLCASSLRRNQPQHFGDGTRLSIL.

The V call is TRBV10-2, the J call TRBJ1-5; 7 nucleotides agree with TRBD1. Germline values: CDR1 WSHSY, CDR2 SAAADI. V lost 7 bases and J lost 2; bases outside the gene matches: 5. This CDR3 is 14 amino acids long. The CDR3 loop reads CASTSDRGNQPQHF. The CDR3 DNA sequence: TGCGCCAGCACCTCAGACAGGGGCAATCAGCCCCAGCATTTT.

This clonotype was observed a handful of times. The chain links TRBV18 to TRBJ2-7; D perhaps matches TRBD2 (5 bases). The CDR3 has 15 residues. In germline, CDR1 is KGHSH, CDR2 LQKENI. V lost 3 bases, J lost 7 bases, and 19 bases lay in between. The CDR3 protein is CASSPRGSDLGEQYF. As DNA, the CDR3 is TGTGCCAGCTCACCCCGGGGTAGCGATCTGGGGGAGCAGTACTTC. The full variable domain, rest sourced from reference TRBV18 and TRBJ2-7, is NAGVMQNPRHLVRRRGQEARLRCSPMKGHSHVYWYRQLPEEGLKFMVYLQKENIIDESGMPKERFSAEFPKEGPSILRIQQVVRGDSAAYFCASSPRGSDLGEQYFGPGTRLTVT.

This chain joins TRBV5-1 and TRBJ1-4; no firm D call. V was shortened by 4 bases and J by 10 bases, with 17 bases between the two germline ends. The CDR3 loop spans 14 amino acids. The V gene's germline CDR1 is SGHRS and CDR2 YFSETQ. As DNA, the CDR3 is TGCGCCAGCAGCAATCGGACGGGAGAGGGAAAACTGTTTTTT. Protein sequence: CASSNRTGEGKLFF.

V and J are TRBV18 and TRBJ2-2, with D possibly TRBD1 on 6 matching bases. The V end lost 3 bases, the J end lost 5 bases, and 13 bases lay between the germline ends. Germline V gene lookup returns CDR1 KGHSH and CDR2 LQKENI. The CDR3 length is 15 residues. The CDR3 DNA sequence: TGTGCCAGCTCACCGGCAGGGGTGCAGACCGGGGAGCTGTTTTTT. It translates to CASSPAGVQTGELFF.

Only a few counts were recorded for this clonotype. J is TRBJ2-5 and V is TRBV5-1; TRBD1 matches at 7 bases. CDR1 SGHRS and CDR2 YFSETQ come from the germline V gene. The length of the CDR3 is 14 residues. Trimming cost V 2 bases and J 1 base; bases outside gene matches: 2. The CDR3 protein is CASSLGTAQETQYF. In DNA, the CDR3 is TGCGCCAGCAGCTTAGGGACAGCCCAAGAGACCCAGTACTTC.

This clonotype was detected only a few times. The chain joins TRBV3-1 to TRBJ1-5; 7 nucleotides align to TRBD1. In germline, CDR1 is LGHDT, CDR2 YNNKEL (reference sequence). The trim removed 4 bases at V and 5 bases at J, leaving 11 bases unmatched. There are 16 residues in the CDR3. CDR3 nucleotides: TGTGCCAGCAGCCTACCACGGGACAGATGGGATCAGCCCCAGCATTTT. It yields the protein CASSLPRDRWDQPQHF.

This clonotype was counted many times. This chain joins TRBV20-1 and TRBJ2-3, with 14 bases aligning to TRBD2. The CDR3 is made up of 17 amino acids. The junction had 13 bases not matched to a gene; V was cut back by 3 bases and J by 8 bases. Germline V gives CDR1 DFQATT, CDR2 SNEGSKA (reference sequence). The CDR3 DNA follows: TGCAGTGCTAGGACCTCGACTAGCGGGAGGGCCGGAGGTACGCAGTATTTT. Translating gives CSARTSTSGRAGGTQYF.

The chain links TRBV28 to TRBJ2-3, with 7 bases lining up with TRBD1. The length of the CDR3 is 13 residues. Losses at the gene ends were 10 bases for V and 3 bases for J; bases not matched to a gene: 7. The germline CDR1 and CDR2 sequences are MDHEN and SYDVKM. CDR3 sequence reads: CATTGAGTDTQYF. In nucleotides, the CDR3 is TGTGCCACAACAGGGGCCGGGACAGATACGCAGTATTTT.

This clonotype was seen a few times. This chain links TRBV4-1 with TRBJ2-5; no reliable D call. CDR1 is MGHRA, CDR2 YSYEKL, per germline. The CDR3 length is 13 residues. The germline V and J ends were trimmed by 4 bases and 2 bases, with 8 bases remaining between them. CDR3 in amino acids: CASSRYSQETQYF. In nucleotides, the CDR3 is TGCGCCAGCAGCCGTTACTCACAAGAGACCCAGTACTTC.

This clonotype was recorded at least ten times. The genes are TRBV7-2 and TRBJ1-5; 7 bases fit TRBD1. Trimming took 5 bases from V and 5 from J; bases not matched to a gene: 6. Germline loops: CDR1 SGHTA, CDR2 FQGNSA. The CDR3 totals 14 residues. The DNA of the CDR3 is TGTGCCAGCAGCATCCGAGGGGGCGATCAGCCCCAGCATTTT. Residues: CASSIRGGDQPQHF.

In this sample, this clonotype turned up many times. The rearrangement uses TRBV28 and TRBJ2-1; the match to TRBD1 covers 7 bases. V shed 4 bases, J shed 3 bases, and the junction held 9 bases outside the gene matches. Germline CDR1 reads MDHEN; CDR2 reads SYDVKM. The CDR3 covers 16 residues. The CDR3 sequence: CASSSQGVGGYNEQFF. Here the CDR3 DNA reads TGTGCCAGCAGTTCCCAGGGGGTAGGAGGCTACAATGAGCAGTTCTTC.

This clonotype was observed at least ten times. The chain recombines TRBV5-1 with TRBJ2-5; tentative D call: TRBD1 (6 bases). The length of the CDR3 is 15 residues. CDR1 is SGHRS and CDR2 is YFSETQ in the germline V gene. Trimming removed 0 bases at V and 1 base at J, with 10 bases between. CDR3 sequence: CASSLDPGVQETQYF. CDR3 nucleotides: TGCGCCAGCAGCTTGGACCCAGGGGTCCAAGAGACCCAGTACTTC.

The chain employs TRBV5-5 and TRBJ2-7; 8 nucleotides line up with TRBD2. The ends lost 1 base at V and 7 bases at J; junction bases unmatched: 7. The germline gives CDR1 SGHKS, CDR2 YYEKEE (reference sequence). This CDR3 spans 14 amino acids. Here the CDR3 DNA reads TGTGCCAGCAGCTTGTACGGGAGGGCCGAAGAGCAGTACTTC. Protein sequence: CASSLYGRAEEQYF.

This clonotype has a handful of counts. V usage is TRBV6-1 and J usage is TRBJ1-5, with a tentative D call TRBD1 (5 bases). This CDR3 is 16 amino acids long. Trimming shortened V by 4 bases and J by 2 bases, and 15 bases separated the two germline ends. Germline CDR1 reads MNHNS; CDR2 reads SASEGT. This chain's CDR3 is CASSVSGLVGNQPQHF. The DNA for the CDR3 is TGTGCCAGCAGTGTCTCGGGGCTGGTGGGCAATCAGCCCCAGCATTTT.

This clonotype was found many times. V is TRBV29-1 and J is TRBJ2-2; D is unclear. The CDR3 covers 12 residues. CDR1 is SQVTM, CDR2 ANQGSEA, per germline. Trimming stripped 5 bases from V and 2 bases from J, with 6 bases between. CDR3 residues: CSVWLNTGELFF. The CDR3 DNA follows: TGCAGCGTTTGGTTAAACACCGGGGAGCTGTTTTTT.

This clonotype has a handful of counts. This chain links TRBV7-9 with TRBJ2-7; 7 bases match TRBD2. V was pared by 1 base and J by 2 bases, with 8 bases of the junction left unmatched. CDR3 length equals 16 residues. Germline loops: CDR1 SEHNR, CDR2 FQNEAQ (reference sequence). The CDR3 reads CASSLGGLAVAYEQYF. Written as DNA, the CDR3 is TGTGCCAGCAGCTTAGGTGGGCTAGCGGTCGCCTACGAGCAGTACTTC.

The CDR3 is CASSLRTSGFTGELFF. The CDR3 bases are TGCGCCAGCAGCTTGCGCACTAGCGGTTTCACCGGGGAGCTGTTTTTT. The J gene is TRBJ2-2, the V gene TRBV5-1; 8 nucleotides agree with TRBD2. V was clipped by 1 base and J by 4 bases; unmatched bases: 6. CDR3 length: 16 amino acids. Germline V gene sequence: CDR1 SGHRS, CDR2 YFSETQ.

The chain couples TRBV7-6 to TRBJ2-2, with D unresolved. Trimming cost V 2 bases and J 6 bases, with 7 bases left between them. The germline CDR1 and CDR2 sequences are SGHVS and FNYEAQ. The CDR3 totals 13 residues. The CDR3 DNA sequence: TGTGCCAGCAGCTTAATTCGGGCCGGGGAGCTGTTTTTT. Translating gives CASSLIRAGELFF.

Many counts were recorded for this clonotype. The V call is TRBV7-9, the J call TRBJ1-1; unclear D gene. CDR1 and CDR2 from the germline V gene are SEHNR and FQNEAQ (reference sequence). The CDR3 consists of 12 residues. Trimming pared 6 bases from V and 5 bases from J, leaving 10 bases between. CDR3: CASRMLGTEAFF. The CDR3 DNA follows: TGTGCCAGCAGAATGTTGGGAACTGAAGCTTTCTTT.

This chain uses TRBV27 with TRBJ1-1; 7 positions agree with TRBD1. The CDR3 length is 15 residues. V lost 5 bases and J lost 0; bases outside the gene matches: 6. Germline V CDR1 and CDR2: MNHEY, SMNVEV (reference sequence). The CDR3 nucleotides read TGTGCCAGCAGTAAAGGGGGCGGGCTGAACACTGAAGCTTTCTTT. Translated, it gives CASSKGGGLNTEAFF.

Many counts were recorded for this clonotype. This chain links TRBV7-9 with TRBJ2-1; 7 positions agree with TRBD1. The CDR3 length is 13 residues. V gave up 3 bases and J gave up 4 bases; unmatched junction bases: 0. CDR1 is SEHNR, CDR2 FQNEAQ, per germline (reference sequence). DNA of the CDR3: TGTGCCAGCAGCTTGGGACAGTACAATGAGCAGTTCTTC. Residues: CASSLGQYNEQFF.

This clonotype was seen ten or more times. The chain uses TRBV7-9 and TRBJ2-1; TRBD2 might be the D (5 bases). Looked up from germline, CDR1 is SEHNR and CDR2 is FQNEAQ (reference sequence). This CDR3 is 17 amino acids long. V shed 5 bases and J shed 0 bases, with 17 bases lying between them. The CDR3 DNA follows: TGTGCCAGCAGCCCTTATGGCCCCACTAGCTCCTACAATGAGCAGTTCTTC. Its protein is CASSPYGPTSSYNEQFF.

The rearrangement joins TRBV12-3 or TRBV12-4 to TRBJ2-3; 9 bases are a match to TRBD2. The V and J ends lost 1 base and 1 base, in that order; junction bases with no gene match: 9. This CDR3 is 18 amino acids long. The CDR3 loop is CASSLVAGGPLGTDTQYF. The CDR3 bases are TGTGCCAGCAGTTTAGTCGCGGGAGGGCCTTTGGGCACAGATACGCAGTATTTT.

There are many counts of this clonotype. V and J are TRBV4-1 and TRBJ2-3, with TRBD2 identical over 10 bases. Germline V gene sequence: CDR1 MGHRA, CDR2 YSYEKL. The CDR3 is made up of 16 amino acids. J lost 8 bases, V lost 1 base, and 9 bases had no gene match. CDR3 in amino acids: CASSQGAGLAETTQYF. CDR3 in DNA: TGCGCCAGCAGCCAAGGGGCTGGACTAGCGGAGACTACGCAGTATTTT.

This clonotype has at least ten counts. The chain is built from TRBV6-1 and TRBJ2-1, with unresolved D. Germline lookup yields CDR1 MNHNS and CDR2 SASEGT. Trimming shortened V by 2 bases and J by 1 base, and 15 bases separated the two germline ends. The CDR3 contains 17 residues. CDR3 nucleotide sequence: TGTGCCAGCAGTGAATGGACCTTCCCCGGGTCCTACAATGAGCAGTTCTTC. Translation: CASSEWTFPGSYNEQFF.

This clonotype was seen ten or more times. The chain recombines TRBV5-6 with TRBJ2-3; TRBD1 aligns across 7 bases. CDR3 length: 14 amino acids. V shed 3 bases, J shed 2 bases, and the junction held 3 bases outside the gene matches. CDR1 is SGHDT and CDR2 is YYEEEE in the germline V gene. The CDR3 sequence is CASSYGTDTDTQYF. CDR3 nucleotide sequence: TGTGCCAGCAGCTATGGGACAGACACAGATACGCAGTATTTT.

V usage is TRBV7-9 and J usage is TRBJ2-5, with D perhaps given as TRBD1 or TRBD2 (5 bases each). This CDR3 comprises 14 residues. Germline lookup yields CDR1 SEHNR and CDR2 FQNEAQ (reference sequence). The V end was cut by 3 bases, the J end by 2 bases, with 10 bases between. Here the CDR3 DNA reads TGTGCCAGCAGCTTTCTGGGGGTTCAAGAGACCCAGTACTTC. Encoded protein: CASSFLGVQETQYF.

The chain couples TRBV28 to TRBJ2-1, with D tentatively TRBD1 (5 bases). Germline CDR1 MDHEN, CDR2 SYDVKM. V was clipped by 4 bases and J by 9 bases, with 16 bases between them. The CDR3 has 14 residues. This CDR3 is CASSSDMAWAEQFF. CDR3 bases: TGTGCCAGCAGTTCGGACATGGCCTGGGCTGAGCAGTTCTTC.